The present T cell receptor (beta chain) was sequenced within a study of OX40 agonist ivuxolimab in advanced cancers. Study information: Participants, 65% to 85% male, averaged roughly 59 years of age, ranging from about 20 to 79.

The CDR3 runs 13 residues. Germline CDR1 and CDR2: SGHRS and YFSETQ. With 2 bases removed from V and 5 bases from J, the gap between germline ends came to 7 bases. Repertoires were generated with immunoSEQ multiplex PCR, while TCRdb's copy carries only in-frame clones and drops some. The sample has approximately 19,000 clones, roughly 88% seen once. The TCR originated in an adult with an advanced solid tumor such as melanoma, head and neck, liver or kidney cancer. The chain couples TRBV5-1 to TRBJ2-2; no firm D call. The source material was CD4+ or CD8+ T cells sorted from blood, sampled in a trial of the OX40 agonist ivuxolimab. The CDR3 nucleotides read TGCGCCAGCAGCTTTACCGGGACCGGGGAGCTGTTTTTT. It specifies CASSFTGTGELFF.